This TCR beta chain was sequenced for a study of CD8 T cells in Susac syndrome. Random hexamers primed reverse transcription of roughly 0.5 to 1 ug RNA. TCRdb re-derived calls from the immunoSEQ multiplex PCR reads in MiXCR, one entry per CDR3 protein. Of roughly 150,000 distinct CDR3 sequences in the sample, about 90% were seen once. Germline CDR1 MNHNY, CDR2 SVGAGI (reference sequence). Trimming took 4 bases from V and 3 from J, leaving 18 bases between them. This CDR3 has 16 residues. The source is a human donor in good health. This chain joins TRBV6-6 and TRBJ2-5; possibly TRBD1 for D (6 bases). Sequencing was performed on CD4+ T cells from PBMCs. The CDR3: CASSSSNPTGEETQYF. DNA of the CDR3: TGTGCCAGCAGTTCATCAAATCCGACAGGAGAAGAGACCCAGTACTTC.